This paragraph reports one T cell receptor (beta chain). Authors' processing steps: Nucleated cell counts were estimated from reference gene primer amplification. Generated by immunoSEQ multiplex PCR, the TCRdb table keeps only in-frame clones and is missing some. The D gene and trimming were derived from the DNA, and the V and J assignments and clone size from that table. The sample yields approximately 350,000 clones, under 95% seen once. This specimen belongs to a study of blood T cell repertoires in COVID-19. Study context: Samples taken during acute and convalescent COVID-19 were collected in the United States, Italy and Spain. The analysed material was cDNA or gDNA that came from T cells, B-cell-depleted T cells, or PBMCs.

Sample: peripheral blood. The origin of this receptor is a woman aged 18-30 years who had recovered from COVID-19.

The chain's CDR3 is CASSVGRTSGVGYNEQFF. The CDR3 DNA reads as TGTGCCAGCAGCGTAGGAAGGACTAGCGGGGTGGGCTACAATGAGCAGTTCTTC. The chain joins TRBV9 to TRBJ2-1; 12 nucleotides align to TRBD2. Trimming at V came to 0 bases and at J to 3 bases, leaving 7 bases not matched to a gene. Germline V gene lookup returns CDR1 SGDLS and CDR2 YYNGEE. This CDR3 has 18 amino acids.